This TCR beta chain was observed in a study of cytomegalovirus exposure and HLA in healthy donors. Study findings and constraints: Some 17,000 TCR beta sequences were associated with HLA alleles at 0.05 false discovery rate in a later analysis.

The germline CDR1 and CDR2 sequences are SGDLS and YYNGEE. The CDR3 runs 13 residues. Trimming cost V 0 bases and J 5 bases, with 8 bases left between them. Turning to this clone: The antigen is not known.

Amplification used 60 Vbeta primers and 13 Jbeta primers. The method was immunoSEQ multiplex PCR; TCRdb's version includes in-frame clones alone and lacks a portion of them. The sample includes around 200,000 clones, less than 90% seen only once; the top ten take approximately 0.31%. This receptor was taken from a woman in her 30s in good health and CMV-seronegative. V and J are TRBV9 and TRBJ2-5; no clear D gene. The sequencing sample was made of PBMCs. CDR3 sequence reads: CASSVGPRETQYF. The CDR3 DNA is TGTGCCAGCAGCGTAGGCCCTCGGGAGACCCAGTACTTC.